This T cell receptor (beta chain) was recorded in a study of cytomegalovirus exposure and HLA in healthy donors. The study's findings and limits: A later analysis reported that several of the most significant clusters appeared to be linked to common viral pathogens, among them Epstein-Barr virus. Later analysis showed most CMV-associated TCR beta chains appearing HLA-restricted.

This clone is a singleton in its sample. Its antigen is still unknown. Researchers ran the PCR with 60 Vbeta and 13 Jbeta primers. Authors' methods: Later reanalysis found 75 million to 100 million unique TCR beta chains, some 10 million of them shared. Sequenced by immunoSEQ multiplex PCR; TCRdb stores in-frame clones only, minus some. V, J and clone size are those of that table, while D and trimming were read from the DNA. Altogether about 260,000 clones are present, roughly 81% being singletons, with the ten largest covering about 2%. J was trimmed by 3 bases and V by 7 bases; bases with no gene match: 20. Germline CDR1 is MDHEN and CDR2 is SYDVKM. CDR3 length equals 19 residues.

Material for sequencing was PBMCs. The chain joins TRBV28 to TRBJ1-2, with TRBD1 identical over 10 bases. The source is a woman in her thirties or forties in good health and CMV-seropositive. The CDR3: CASTTATGDRGFRYYGYTF. The CDR3 DNA sequence: TGTGCCAGCACAACCGCAACGGGGGACAGGGGTTTTCGGTACTATGGCTACACCTTC.